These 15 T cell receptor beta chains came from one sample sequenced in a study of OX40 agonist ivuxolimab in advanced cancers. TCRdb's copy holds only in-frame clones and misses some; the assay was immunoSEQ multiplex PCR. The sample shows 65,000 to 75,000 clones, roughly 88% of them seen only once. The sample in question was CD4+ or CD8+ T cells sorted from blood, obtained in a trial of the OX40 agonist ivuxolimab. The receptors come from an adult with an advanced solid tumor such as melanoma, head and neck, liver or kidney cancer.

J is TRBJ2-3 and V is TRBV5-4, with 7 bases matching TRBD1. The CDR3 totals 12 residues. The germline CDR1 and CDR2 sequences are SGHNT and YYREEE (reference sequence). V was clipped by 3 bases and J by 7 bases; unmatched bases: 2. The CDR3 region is CASSWGQHTQYF. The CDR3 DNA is TGTGCCAGCAGCTGGGGACAGCATACGCAGTATTTT.

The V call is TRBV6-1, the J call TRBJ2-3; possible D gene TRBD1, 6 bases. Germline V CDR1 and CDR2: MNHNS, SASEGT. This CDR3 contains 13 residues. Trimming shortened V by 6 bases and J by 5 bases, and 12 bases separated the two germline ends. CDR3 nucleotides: TGTGCCAGCAGACAGGGAAGGAGAGATACGCAGTATTTT. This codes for CASRQGRRDTQYF.

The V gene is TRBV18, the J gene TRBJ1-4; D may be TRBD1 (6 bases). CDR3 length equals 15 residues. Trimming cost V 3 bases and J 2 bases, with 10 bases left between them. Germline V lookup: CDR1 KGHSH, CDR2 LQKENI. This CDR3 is CASSPTGFTNEKLFF. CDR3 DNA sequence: TGTGCCAGCTCACCTACAGGGTTTACTAATGAAAAACTGTTTTTT. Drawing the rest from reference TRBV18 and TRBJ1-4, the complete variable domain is NAGVMQNPRHLVRRRGQEARLRCSPMKGHSHVYWYRQLPEEGLKFMVYLQKENIIDESGMPKERFSAEFPKEGPSILRIQQVVRGDSAAYFCASSPTGFTNEKLFFGSGTQLSVL.

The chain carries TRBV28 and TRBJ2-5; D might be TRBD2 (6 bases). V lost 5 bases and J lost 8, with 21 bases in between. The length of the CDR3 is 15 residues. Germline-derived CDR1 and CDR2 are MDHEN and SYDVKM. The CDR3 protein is CASSLDGGTKRTQYF. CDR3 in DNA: TGTGCCAGCAGTCTAGACGGGGGAACCAAGAGAACCCAGTACTTC.

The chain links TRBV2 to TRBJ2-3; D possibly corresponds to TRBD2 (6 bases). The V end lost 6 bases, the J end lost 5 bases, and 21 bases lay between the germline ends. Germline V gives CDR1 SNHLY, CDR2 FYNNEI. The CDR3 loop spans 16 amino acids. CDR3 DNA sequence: TGTGCCAGCAGCCCTCGTTTCAGCGGGCATATAGATACGCAGTATTTT. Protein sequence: CASSPRFSGHIDTQYF.

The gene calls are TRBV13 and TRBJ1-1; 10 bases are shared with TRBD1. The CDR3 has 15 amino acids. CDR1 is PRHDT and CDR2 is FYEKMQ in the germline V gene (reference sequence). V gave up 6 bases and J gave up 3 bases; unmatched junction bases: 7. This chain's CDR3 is CASSDPGQGDTEAFF. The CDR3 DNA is TGTGCCAGCAGTGACCCTGGACAGGGGGACACTGAAGCTTTCTTT. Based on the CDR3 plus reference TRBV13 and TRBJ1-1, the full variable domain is AAGVIQSPRHLIKEKRETATLKCYPIPRHDTVYWYQQGPGQDPQFLISFYEKMQSDKGSIPDRFSAQQFSDYHSELNMSSLELGDSALYFCASSDPGQGDTEAFFGQGTRLTVV.

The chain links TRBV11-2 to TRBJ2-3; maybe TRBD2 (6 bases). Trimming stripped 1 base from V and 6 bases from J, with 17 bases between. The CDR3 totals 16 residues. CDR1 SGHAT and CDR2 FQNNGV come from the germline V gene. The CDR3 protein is CASSLAPSDYGDTQYF. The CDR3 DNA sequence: TGTGCCAGCAGCTTAGCCCCTAGCGACTATGGGGATACGCAGTATTTT. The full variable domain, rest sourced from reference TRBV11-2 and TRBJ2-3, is EAGVAQSPRYKIIEKRQSVAFWCNPISGHATLYWYQQILGQGPKLLIQFQNNGVVDDSQLPKDRFSAERLKGVDSTLKIQPAKLEDSAVYLCASSLAPSDYGDTQYFGPGTRLTVL.

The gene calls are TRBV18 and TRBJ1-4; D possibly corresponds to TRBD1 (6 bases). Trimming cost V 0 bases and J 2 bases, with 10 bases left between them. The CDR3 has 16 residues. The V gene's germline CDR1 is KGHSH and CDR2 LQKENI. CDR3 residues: CASSPPVRGTNEKLFF. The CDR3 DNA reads TGTGCCAGCTCACCACCGGTGAGGGGGACTAATGAAAAACTGTTTTTT.

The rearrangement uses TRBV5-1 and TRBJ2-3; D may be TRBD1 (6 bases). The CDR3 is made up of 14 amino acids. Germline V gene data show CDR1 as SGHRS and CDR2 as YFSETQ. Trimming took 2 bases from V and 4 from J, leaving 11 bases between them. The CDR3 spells CASSFGEGADTQYF. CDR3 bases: TGCGCCAGCAGCTTTGGTGAGGGGGCAGATACGCAGTATTTT.

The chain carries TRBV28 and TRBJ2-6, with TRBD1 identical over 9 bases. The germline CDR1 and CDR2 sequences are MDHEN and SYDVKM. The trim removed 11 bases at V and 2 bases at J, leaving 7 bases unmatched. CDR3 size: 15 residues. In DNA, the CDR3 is TGTGCCTCCGGGACAGGGCTAGCTGGGGCCAACGTCCTGACTTTC. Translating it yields CASGTGLAGANVLTF.

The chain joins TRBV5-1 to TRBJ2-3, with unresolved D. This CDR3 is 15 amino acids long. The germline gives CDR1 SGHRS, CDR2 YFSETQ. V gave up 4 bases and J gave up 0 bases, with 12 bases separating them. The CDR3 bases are TGCGCCAGCAGCCCGATCGGGTTTAGCACAGATACGCAGTATTTT. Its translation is CASSPIGFSTDTQYF.

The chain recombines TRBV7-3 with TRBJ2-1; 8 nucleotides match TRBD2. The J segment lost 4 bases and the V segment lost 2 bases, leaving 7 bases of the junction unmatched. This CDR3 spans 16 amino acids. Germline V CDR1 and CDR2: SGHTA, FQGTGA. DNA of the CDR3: TGTGCCAGCAGCTTATACGGGACTAGGGGTTACAATGAGCAGTTCTTC. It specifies CASSLYGTRGYNEQFF.

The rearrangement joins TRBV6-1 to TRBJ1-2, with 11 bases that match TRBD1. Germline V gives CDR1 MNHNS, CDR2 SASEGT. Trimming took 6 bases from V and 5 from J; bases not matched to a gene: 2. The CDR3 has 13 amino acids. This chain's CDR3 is CASRGTGGYGYTF. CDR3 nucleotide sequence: TGTGCCAGCAGGGGGACAGGGGGGTATGGCTACACCTTC.

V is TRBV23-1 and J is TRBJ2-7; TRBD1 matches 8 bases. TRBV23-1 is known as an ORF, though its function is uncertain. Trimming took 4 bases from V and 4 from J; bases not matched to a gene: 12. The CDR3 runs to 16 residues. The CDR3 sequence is CASSPPRTGSPYEQYF. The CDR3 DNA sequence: TGCGCCAGCAGTCCCCCCCGGACAGGGTCGCCTTACGAGCAGTACTTC.

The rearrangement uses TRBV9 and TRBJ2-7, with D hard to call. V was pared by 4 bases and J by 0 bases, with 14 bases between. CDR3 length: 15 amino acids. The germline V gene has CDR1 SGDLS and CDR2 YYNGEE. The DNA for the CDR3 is TGTGCCAGCAGCCCCATAGGCGCGAGCTCCTACGAGCAGTACTTC. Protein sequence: CASSPIGASSYEQYF.